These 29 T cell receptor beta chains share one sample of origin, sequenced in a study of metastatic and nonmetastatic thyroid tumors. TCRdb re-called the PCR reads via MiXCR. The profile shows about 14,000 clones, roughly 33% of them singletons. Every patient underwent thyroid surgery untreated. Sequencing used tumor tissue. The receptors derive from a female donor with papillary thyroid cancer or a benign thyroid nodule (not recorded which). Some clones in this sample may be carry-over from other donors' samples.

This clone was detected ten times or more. The CDR3, as DNA: TGTGCCAGCACACGGGACCCCCTATACACTAGCAATCAGCCCCAGCATTTT. Its protein is CASTRDPLYTSNQPQHF. The chain carries TRBV2 and TRBJ1-5; possibly TRBD1 for D (5 bases). Per germline, CDR1 SNHLY and CDR2 FYNNEI. The V gene lost 7 bases and the J gene lost 0 bases, with 19 bases spanning the gap. The CDR3 consists of 17 residues. The entire variable domain, with the rest obtained from reference TRBV2 and TRBJ1-5, is as follows: EPEVTQTPSHQVTQMGQEVILRCVPISNHLYFYWYRQILGQKVEFLVSFYNNEISEKSEIFDDQFSVERPDGSNFTLKIRSTKLEDSAMYFCASTRDPLYTSNQPQHFGDGTRLSIL.

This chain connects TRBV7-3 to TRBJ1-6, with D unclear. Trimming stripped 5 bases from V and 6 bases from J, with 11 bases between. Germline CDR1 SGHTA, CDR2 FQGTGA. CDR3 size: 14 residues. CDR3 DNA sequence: TGTGCCAGCAGCCTCAACTCCCGTAATTCACCCCTCCACTTT. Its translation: CASSLNSRNSPLHF.

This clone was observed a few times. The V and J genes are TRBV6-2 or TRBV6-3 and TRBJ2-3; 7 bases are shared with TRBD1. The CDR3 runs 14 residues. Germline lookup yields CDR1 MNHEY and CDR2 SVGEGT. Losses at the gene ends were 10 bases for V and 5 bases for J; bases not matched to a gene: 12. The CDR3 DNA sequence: TGTGCCATCCGACCACGACAGGGCCAAGATACGCAGTATTTT. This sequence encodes CAIRPRQGQDTQYF.

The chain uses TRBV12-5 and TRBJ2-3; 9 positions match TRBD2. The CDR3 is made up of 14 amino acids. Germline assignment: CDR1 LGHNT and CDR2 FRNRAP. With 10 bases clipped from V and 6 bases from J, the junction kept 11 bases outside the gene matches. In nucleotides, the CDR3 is TGTGCTACGCGTGGGCTAGCGGGGCGGGATACGCAGTATTTT. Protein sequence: CATRGLAGRDTQYF.

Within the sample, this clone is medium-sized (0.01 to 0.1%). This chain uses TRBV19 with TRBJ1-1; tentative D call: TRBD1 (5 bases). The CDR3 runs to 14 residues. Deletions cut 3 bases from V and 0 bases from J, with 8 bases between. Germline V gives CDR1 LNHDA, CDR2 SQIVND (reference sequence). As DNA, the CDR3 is TGTGCCAGTAGTATCGGACACATGAACACTGAAGCTTTCTTT. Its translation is CASSIGHMNTEAFF.

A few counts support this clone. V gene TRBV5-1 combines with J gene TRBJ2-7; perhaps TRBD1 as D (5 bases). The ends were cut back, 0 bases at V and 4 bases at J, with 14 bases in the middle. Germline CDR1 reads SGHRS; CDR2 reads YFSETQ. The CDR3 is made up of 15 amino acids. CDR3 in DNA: TGCGCCAGCAGCTTGGCCGATTACAGGTGGTACGAGCAGTACTTC. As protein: CASSLADYRWYEQYF.

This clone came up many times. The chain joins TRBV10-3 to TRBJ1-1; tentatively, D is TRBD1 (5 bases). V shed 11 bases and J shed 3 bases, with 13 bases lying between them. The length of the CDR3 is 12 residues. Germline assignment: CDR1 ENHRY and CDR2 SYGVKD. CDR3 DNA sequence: TGTGCCGCCGGCGCGGGGGACACTGAAGCTTTCTTT. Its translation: CAAGAGDTEAFF.

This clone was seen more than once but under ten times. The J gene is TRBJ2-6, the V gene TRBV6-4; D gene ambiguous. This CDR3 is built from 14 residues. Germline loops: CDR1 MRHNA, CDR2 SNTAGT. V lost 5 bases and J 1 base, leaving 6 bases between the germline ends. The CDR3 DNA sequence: TGTGCCAGCAGTAGGGATTCTGGGGCCAACGTCCTGACTTTC. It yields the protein CASSRDSGANVLTF.

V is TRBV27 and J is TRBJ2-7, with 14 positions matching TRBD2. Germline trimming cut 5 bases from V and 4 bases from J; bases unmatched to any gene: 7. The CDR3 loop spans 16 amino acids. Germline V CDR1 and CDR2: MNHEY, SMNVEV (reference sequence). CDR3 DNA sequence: TGTGCCAGCAGTCCGGGGACTAGCGGGAGAGCTTACGAGCAGTACTTC. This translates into CASSPGTSGRAYEQYF.

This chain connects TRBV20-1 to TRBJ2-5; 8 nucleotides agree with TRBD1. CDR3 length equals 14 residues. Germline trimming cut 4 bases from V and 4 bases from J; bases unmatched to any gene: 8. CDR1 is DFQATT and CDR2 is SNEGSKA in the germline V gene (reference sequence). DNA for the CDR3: TGCAGTGCTACCCAGGACAGGGCAGGAGAGACCCAGTACTTC. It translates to CSATQDRAGETQYF.

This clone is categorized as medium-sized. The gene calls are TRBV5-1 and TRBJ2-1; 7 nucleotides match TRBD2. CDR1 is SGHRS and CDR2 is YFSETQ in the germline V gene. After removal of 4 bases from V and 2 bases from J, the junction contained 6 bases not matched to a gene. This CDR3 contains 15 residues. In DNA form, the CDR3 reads TGCGCCAGCAGCCCAGCTAGCGGAACCTACAATGAGCAGTTCTTC. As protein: CASSPASGTYNEQFF.

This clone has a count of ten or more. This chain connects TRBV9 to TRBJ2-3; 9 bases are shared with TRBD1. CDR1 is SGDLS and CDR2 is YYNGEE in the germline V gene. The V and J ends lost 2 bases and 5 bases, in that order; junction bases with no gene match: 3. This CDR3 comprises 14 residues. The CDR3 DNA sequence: TGTGCCAGCAGCGTGACAGGGGGGCGAGATACGCAGTATTTT. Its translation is CASSVTGGRDTQYF.

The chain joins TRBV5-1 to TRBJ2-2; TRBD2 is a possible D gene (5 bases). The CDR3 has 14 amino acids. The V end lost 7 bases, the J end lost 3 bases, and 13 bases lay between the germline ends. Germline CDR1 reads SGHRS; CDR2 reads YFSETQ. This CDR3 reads CASAEGADTGELFF. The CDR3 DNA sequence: TGCGCCAGCGCCGAGGGCGCGGACACCGGGGAGCTGTTTTTT. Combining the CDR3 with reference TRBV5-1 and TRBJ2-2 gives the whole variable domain KAGVTQTPRYLIKTRGQQVTLSCSPISGHRSVSWYQQTPGQGLQFLFEYFSETQRNKGNFPGRFSGRQFSNSRSEMNVSTLELGDSALYLCASAEGADTGELFFGEGSRLTVL.

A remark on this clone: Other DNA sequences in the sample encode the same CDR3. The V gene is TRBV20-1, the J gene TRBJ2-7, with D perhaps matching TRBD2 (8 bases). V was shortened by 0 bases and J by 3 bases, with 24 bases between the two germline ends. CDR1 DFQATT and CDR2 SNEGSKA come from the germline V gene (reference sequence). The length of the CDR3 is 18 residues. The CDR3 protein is CSARERGREGAWDYEQYF. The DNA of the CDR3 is TGCAGTGCTAGAGAAAGGGGTCGGGAGGGGGCGTGGGACTACGAGCAGTACTTC.

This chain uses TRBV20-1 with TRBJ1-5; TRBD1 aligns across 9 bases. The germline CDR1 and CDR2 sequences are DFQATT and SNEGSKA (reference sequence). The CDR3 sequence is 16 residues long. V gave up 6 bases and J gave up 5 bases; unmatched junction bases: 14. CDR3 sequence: CSASTLGDRVDQPQHF. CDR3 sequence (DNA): TGCAGTGCCAGTACTCTCGGGGACAGGGTGGATCAGCCCCAGCATTTT.

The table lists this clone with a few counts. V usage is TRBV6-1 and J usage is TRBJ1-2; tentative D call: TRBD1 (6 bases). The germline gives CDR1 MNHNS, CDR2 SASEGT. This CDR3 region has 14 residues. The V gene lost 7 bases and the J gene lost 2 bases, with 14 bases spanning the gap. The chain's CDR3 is CASIPTGSNYGYTF. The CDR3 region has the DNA TGTGCCAGCATACCCACAGGGTCCAACTATGGCTACACCTTC.

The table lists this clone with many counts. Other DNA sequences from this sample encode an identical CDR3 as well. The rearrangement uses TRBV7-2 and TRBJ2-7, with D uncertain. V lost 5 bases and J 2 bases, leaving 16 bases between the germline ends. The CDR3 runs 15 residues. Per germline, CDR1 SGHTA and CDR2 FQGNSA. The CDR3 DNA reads TGTGCCAGCAGCCCGATCTACCAGCGAGCCTACGAGCAGTACTTC. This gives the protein CASSPIYQRAYEQYF.

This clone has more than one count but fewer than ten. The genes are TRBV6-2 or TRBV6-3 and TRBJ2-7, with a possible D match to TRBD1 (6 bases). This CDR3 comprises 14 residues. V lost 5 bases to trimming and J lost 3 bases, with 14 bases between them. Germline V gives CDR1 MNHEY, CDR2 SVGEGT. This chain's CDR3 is CASSTPQGIYEQYF. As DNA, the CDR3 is TGTGCCAGCAGTACCCCACAGGGTATCTACGAGCAGTACTTC.

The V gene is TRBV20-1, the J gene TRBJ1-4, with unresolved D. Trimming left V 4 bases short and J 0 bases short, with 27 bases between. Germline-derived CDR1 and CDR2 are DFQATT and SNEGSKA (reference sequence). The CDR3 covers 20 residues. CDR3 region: CSAIDLSSVGYGATNEKLFF. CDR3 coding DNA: TGCAGTGCTATAGATTTAAGTTCGGTAGGGTACGGGGCAACTAATGAAAAACTGTTTTTT.

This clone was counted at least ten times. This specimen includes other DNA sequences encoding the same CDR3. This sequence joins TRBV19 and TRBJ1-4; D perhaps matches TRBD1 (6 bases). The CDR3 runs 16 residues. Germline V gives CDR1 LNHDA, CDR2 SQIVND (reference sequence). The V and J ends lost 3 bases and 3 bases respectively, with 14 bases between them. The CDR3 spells CASSIDGTLPNEKLFF. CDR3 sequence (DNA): TGTGCCAGTAGTATCGACGGGACACTACCTAATGAAAAACTGTTTTTT.

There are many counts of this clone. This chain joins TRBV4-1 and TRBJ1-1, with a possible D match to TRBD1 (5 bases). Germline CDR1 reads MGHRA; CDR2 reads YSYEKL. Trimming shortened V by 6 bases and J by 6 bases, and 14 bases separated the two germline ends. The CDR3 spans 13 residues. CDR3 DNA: TGCGCCAGCAGACCGTCGGGGCGGGCTGAAGCTTTCTTT. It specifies CASRPSGRAEAFF.

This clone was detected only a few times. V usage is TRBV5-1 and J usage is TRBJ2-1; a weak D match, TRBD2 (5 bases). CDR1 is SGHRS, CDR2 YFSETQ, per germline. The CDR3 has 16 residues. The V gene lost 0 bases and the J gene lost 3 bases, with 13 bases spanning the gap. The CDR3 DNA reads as TGCGCCAGCAGCTTGGGTAGAGGTCGGGACTACAATGAGCAGTTCTTC. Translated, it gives CASSLGRGRDYNEQFF.

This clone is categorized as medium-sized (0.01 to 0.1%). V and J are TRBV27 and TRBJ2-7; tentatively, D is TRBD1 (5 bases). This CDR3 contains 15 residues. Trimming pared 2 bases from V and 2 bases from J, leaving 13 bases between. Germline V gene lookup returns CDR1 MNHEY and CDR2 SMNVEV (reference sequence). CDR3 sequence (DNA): TGTGCCAGCAGTTTAGCTCAGGGATATGCCTACGAGCAGTACTTC. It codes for CASSLAQGYAYEQYF.

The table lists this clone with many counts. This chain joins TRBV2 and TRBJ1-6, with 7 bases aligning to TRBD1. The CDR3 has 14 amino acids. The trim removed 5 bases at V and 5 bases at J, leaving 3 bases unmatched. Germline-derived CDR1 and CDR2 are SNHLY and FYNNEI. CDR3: CASSRQGNNSPLHF. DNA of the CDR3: TGTGCCAGCAGTAGACAGGGAAATAATTCACCCCTCCACTTT. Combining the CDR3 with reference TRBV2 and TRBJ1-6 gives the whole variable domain EPEVTQTPSHQVTQMGQEVILRCVPISNHLYFYWYRQILGQKVEFLVSFYNNEISEKSEIFDDQFSVERPDGSNFTLKIRSTKLEDSAMYFCASSRQGNNSPLHFGNGTRLTVT.

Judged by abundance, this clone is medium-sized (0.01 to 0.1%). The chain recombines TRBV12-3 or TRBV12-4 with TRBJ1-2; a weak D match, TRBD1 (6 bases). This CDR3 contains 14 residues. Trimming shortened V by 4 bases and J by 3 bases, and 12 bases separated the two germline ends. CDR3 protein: CASSYGQLDYGYTF. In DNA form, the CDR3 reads TGTGCCAGCAGTTACGGACAGCTTGACTATGGCTACACCTTC.

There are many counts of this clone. The CDR3 sequence is CATSSGGLETQYF. CDR3 DNA sequence: TGTGCCACTTCCTCGGGGGGGCTGGAGACCCAGTACTTC. The V and J genes are TRBV6-4 and TRBJ2-5, with TRBD2 matching over 8 bases. CDR1 is MRHNA and CDR2 is SNTAGT in the germline V gene. CDR3 length: 13 residues. The trim removed 10 bases at V and 5 bases at J, leaving 9 bases unmatched.

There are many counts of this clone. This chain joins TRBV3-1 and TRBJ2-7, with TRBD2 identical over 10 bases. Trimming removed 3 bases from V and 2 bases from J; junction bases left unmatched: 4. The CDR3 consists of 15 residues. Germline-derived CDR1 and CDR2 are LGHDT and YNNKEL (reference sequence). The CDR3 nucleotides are TGTGCCAGCAGCCAGGGGGGGACTAGCGCCTACGAGCAGTACTTC. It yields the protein CASSQGGTSAYEQYF.

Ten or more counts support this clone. CDR3 amino acids: CASSFGPGSGNTIYF. The DNA of the CDR3 is TGTGCCAGCAGCTTTGGACCTGGCTCTGGAAACACCATATATTTT. The V call is TRBV2, the J call TRBJ1-3; D gene unclear. The CDR3 loop spans 15 amino acids. Trimming took 6 bases from V and 0 from J, leaving 12 bases between them. Germline assignment: CDR1 SNHLY and CDR2 FYNNEI.

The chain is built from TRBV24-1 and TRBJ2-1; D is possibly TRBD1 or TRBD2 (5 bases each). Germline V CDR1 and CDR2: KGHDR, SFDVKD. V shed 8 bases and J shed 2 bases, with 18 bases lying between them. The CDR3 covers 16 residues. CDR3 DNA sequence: TGTGCCACCATCAGTGGATGGGGGACCCCCTACAATGAGCAGTTCTTC. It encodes CATISGWGTPYNEQFF.